This TCR beta chain was retrieved from a study of T cells expressing NK-cell markers. Study summary: It was sorted CD3+CD56+NKG2C+, CD3+CD56+NKG2C- and CD3+CD56-NKG2C+ T cells that supplied the TCR beta repertoires.

TCRdb re-called the 5' RACE reads and catalogs CDR3 proteins one per entry, DNA excluded. The sample has about 400,000 distinct CDR3 sequences. Germline assignment: CDR1 MNHEY and CDR2 SVGAGI. This CDR3 region has 18 residues. The receptor's source is a woman between 45 and 65 years old in good health. The sample consisted of blood T cells: a sorted CD56 or NKG2C T cell subset, CD4+ or CD8+ T cells, or bulk PBMC T cells (not recorded which). This sequence joins TRBV6-5 and TRBJ2-6; without DNA, the TCRdb call of TRBD1 cannot be checked. The CDR3 sequence is CASSYVGGALGGANVLTF.